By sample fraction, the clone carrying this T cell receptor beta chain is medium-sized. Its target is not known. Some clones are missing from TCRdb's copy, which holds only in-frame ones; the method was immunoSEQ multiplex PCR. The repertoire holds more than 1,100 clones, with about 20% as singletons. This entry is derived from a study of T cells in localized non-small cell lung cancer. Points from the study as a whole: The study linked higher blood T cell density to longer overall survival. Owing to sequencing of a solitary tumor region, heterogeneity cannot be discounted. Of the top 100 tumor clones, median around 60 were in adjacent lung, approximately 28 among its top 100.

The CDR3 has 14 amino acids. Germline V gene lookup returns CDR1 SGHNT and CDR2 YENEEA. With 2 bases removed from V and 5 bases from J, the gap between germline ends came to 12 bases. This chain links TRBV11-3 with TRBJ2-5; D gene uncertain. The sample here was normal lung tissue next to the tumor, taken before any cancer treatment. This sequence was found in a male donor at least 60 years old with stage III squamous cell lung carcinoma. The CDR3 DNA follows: TGTGCCAGCAGCTTAATCGCTGGGCGGGAGACCCAGTACTTC. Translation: CASSLIAGRETQYF. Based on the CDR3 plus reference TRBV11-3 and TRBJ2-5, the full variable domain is EAGVVQSPRYKIIEKKQPVAFWCNPISGHNTLYWYLQNLGQGPELLIRYENEEAVDDSQLPKDRFSAERLKGVDSTLKIQPAELGDSAVYLCASSLIAGRETQYFGPGTRLLVL.